Listed here is a single T cell receptor beta chain. The source of the sample is a study of PD-1 blockade in mismatch repair-deficient tumors. Study information: All were previously treated, progressing patients with eleven to twelve mismatch repair-deficient cancer types.

V shed 6 bases and J 10 bases; nucleotides not matched to a gene: 4. Germline CDR1 MNHEY, CDR2 SMNVEV (reference sequence). The CDR3 runs to 12 residues. Repertoires were generated with immunoSEQ multiplex PCR, while TCRdb's copy carries only in-frame clones and drops some. Among approximately 80,000 clones listed, approximately 80% were seen once. The clonotype originates from an adult with mismatch repair-deficient cancer. The input for sequencing was peripheral blood, taken 44 weeks after starting pembrolizumab. The chain combines TRBV27 with TRBJ1-5, with 9 bases fitting TRBD1. The CDR3 region has the DNA TGTGCCAGCAGGACGGGACAGGGCCCCCAGCATTTT. Its protein is CASRTGQGPQHF.